A single sample is the source of the 24 T cell receptor beta chains below, sequenced in a study of vaccination effects on CD4 cells after COVID-19 (dated by TCRdb to 2022 to 2024). In the ViraFEST assay, PBMC were stimulated with viral peptide pools, and antigen-specific CD4+ T cell clonotypes were then identified by expansion using TCR sequencing. After less than 13 days of culture, CD4+ T cells were isolated with the EasySep CD4+ T cell isolation kit. PCR-confirmed SARS-CoV-2 infection had occurred in convalescent patients between March and December 2020, before the Alpha, Beta and Delta variants emerged in the United States. Each participant got two doses of an mRNA SARS-CoV-2 vaccine, either BNT162b2 or mRNA-1273. These receptors' targets are unknown. Library creation used the immunoSEQ multiplex PCR assay. The table comes from immuneACCESS by way of TCRdb, which keeps in-frame sequences with V and J called. Part of the clones is missing from these tables; in studies checked, under half for an unresolved V gene and the rest for unknown reasons. This sample comprises more than 15,000 clones, 65% to 75% of them detected only once. Clones ranked in the top ten supply about 20% of the sample.

The sequences come from CD4+ T cells from PBMCs cultured with SARS-CoV-2 spike peptides, collected after COVID-19 vaccination. Sample cell subset or site, as interpreted from the label and publication: SARS-CoV-2 spike overlapping peptide pool stimulation. Every receptor here comes from a human donor who had a prior SARS-CoV-2 infection.

V gene TRBV2 combines with J gene TRBJ2-1; no clear D. Germline values: CDR1 SNHLY, CDR2 FYNNEI. CDR3 length: 16 residues. V was cut by 9 bases and J by 7 bases, with 25 bases left in between. The CDR3 bases are TGTGCCAGGAGCAATAGAATGGCTGGAGTGGGGAATGAGCAGTTCTTC. This sequence encodes CARSNRMAGVGNEQFF. Supplemented by reference TRBV2 and TRBJ2-1, the full variable domain reads EPEVTQTPSHQVTQMGQEVILRCVPISNHLYFYWYRQILGQKVEFLVSFYNNEISEKSEIFDDQFSVERPDGSNFTLKIRSTKLEDSAMYFCARSNRMAGVGNEQFFGPGTRLTVL.

The V and J genes are TRBV27 and TRBJ1-4; maybe TRBD1 (5 bases). Germline CDR1 reads MNHEY; CDR2 reads SMNVEV (reference sequence). V was clipped by 2 bases and J by 6 bases, with 10 bases between them. There are 14 residues in the CDR3. CDR3 residues: CASSLAGLDEKLFF. In nucleotides, the CDR3 is TGTGCCAGCAGTTTAGCAGGGTTGGATGAAAAACTGTTTTTT.

The rearrangement joins TRBV7-2 to TRBJ2-2, with 10 bases fitting TRBD2. This CDR3 has 18 amino acids. Germline V gives CDR1 SGHTA, CDR2 FQGNSA. V was pared by 6 bases and J by 0 bases, with 10 bases of the junction left unmatched. CDR3 sequence: CASRRVGTSATNTGELFF. Written as DNA, the CDR3 is TGTGCCAGCAGAAGAGTGGGGACTAGCGCAACGAACACCGGGGAGCTGTTTTTT.

The chain links TRBV11-2 to TRBJ1-1; 8 bases fit TRBD1. The CDR3 length is 18 residues. CDR1 and CDR2 (germline): SGHAT, FQNNGV. With V trimmed by 4 bases and J by 5 bases, 18 bases remained unmatched. The CDR3: CASSSGTGTKKGGTEAFF. The DNA for the CDR3 is TGTGCCAGCAGCTCCGGGACAGGCACTAAAAAGGGTGGTACTGAAGCTTTCTTT.

This clone has more than one count but fewer than ten. The V gene is TRBV10-2, the J gene TRBJ2-7; weak D call: TRBD2 (6 bases). V lost 6 bases and J lost 0, with 15 bases in between. The CDR3 contains 15 residues. Germline values: CDR1 WSHSY, CDR2 SAAADI. The DNA of the CDR3 is TGCGCCAGCAGAGGCTATTACGGGAGCTCCTACGAGCAGTACTTC. It translates to CASRGYYGSSYEQYF.

The chain carries TRBV3-1 (or the pseudogene TRBV3-2) and TRBJ2-7; tentative D call: TRBD2 (5 bases). Germline CDR1 is LGHDT and CDR2 is YNNKEL (reference sequence). V gave up 4 bases and J gave up 0 bases, with 13 bases separating them. The CDR3 contains 15 residues. Written as DNA, the CDR3 is TGTGCCAGCAGCCCCCACGGGGTGAGCTCCTACGAGCAGTACTTC. Translating gives CASSPHGVSSYEQYF.

This clone was counted a single time. The V gene is TRBV19, the J gene TRBJ2-5, with TRBD2 as a possible D gene (5 bases). CDR1 LNHDA and CDR2 SQIVND come from the germline V gene (reference sequence). The V and J ends lost 7 bases and 3 bases respectively, with 12 bases between them. This CDR3 spans 13 amino acids. For the CDR3, the DNA is TGTGCCAGTACAAGCGGACGGAAAGAGACCCAGTACTTC. Translated: CASTSGRKETQYF.

There are a few counts of this clone. The rearrangement uses TRBV24-1 and TRBJ2-1; D may be TRBD1 (6 bases). The CDR3 is 12 amino acids. CDR1 is KGHDR and CDR2 is SFDVKD in the germline V gene. The V and J ends lost 7 bases and 8 bases respectively, with 11 bases between them. The CDR3 nucleotides are TGTGCCACCAGCTTTAGGGGGTATGAGCAGTTCTTC. Protein sequence: CATSFRGYEQFF.

The chain is built from TRBV7-9 and TRBJ1-4; no reliable D call. V shed 5 bases and J shed 5 bases, with 15 bases lying between them. Germline CDR1 and CDR2: SEHNR and FQNEAQ (reference sequence). CDR3 size: 15 residues. The chain's CDR3 is CASSPRQAQNEKLFF. CDR3 DNA: TGTGCCAGCAGCCCCAGGCAGGCGCAAAATGAAAAACTGTTTTTT.

Only a few counts were recorded for this clone. V usage is TRBV2 and J usage is TRBJ2-1; the D gene could be TRBD1 or TRBD2 (5 bases each). V was pared by 0 bases and J by 0 bases, with 9 bases between. Germline CDR1 SNHLY, CDR2 FYNNEI. This CDR3 region has 16 residues. CDR3 coding DNA: TGTGCCAGCAGTGAAGCGCGTGGGGGCTCCTACAATGAGCAGTTCTTC. This encodes CASSEARGGSYNEQFF.

This chain links TRBV28 with TRBJ2-7, with 7 nucleotides matching TRBD1. V lost 5 bases, J lost 5 bases, and 6 bases stayed unmatched. CDR1 is MDHEN and CDR2 is SYDVKM in the germline V gene. The CDR3 is 13 amino acids. CDR3 region: CASSLTGVNEQYF. The CDR3 nucleotides are TGTGCCAGCAGTCTAACAGGGGTCAACGAGCAGTACTTC. Complete variable domain (other parts from reference TRBV28 and TRBJ2-7): DVKVTQSSRYLVKRTGEKVFLECVQDMDHENMFWYRQDPGLGLRLIYFSYDVKMKEKGDIPEGYSVSREKKERFSLILESASTNQTSMYLCASSLTGVNEQYFGPGTRLTVT.

The chain combines TRBV12-3 or TRBV12-4 with TRBJ1-5; D might be TRBD1 (5 bases). Trimming removed 5 bases at V and 5 bases at J, with 10 bases between. The CDR3 is 13 amino acids. The CDR3 region is CASSKTEYQPQHF. CDR3 DNA: TGTGCCAGCAGTAAGACAGAGTATCAGCCCCAGCATTTT.

The rearrangement joins TRBV6-5 to TRBJ2-1; TRBD2 might be the D (6 bases). V gave up 2 bases and J gave up 8 bases, with 16 bases separating them. Germline lookup yields CDR1 MNHEY and CDR2 SVGAGI. The CDR3 runs to 15 residues. Here the CDR3 DNA reads TGTGCCAGCAGTTACGGGGCAGGGTGGGGGGATGAGCAGTTCTTC. This codes for CASSYGAGWGDEQFF.

V and J are TRBV5-4 and TRBJ2-3, with 10 bases fitting TRBD2. The CDR3 is made up of 16 amino acids. CDR1 is SGHNT, CDR2 YYREEE, per germline (reference sequence). J lost 2 bases, V lost 3 bases, and 6 bases had no gene match. CDR3 protein: CASSSHTSGDTDTQYF. CDR3 sequence (DNA): TGTGCCAGCAGCTCACACACTAGCGGGGACACAGATACGCAGTATTTT.

The chain joins TRBV27 to TRBJ2-3, with D possibly TRBD2 on 6 matching bases. This CDR3 is 16 amino acids long. The V gene's germline CDR1 is MNHEY and CDR2 SMNVEV (reference sequence). Trimming left V 6 bases short and J 0 bases short, with 16 bases between. This CDR3 is CASRYMGGDSTDTQYF. In nucleotides, the CDR3 is TGTGCCAGCAGATACATGGGGGGTGATAGCACAGATACGCAGTATTTT.

The rearrangement links TRBV18 to TRBJ1-1; D unresolved. CDR3 length: 13 amino acids. Germline values: CDR1 KGHSH, CDR2 LQKENI. V dropped 3 bases and J dropped 1 base, with 6 bases sitting between them. This CDR3 is CASSPYENTEAFF. The CDR3 nucleotides are TGTGCCAGCTCACCGTACGAGAACACTGAAGCTTTCTTT.

V usage is TRBV19 and J usage is TRBJ1-4; no reliable D call. Germline V gene data show CDR1 as LNHDA and CDR2 as SQIVND (reference sequence). The CDR3 totals 15 residues. Trimming removed 0 bases from V and 11 bases from J, with 16 bases in between. The CDR3 protein is CASSIDPQSVDKLFF. The CDR3 DNA reads as TGTGCCAGTAGTATAGATCCACAGTCAGTTGACAAACTGTTTTTT. The variable domain in full, with the rest retrieved from reference TRBV19 and TRBJ1-4, is DGGITQSPKYLFRKEGQNVTLSCEQNLNHDAMYWYRQDPGQGLRLIYYSQIVNDFQKGDIAEGYSVSREKKESFPLTVTSAQKNPTAFYLCASSIDPQSVDKLFFGSGTQLSVL.

The V call is TRBV12-5, the J call TRBJ2-5; 7 positions agree with TRBD1. The CDR3 is 14 residues long. V shed 6 bases and J 4 bases; nucleotides not matched to a gene: 8. Germline assignment: CDR1 LGHNT and CDR2 FRNRAP. The CDR3 sequence: CASGPGTAGETQYF. The DNA for the CDR3 is TGTGCTAGTGGACCCGGGACAGCCGGAGAGACCCAGTACTTC.

Sample share makes this clone medium-sized. The chain recombines TRBV6-5 with TRBJ1-2; 10 positions agree with TRBD1. The V segment lost 6 bases and the J segment 8 bases; nucleotides outside the gene matches: 9. This CDR3 is built from 14 residues. Per the germline V gene, CDR1 is MNHEY and CDR2 is SVGAGI. In DNA, the CDR3 is TGTGCCAGCAGACCGGGACAGGGGATAGGGGGCTACACCTTC. Translating gives CASRPGQGIGGYTF.

This chain joins TRBV7-9 and TRBJ2-7, with 7 bases matching TRBD2. With V trimmed by 5 bases and J by 0 bases, 7 bases remained unmatched. This CDR3 is 15 amino acids long. CDR1 SEHNR and CDR2 FQNEAQ come from the germline V gene (reference sequence). The CDR3 DNA follows: TGTGCCAGCAGCCCTCTAGCGGACCACTCCTACGAGCAGTACTTC. It specifies CASSPLADHSYEQYF. Supplemented by reference TRBV7-9 and TRBJ2-7, the full variable domain reads DTGVSQNPRHKITKRGQNVTFRCDPISEHNRLYWYRQTLGQGPEFLTYFQNEAQLEKSRLLSDRFSAERPKGSFSTLEIQRTEQGDSAMYLCASSPLADHSYEQYFGPGTRLTVT.

The CDR3 DNA reads TGTGCCAGAAGCTCCGCAGTTCTAGCCAAAAACATTCAGTACTTC. Translated: CARSSAVLAKNIQYF. This chain connects TRBV7-5 to TRBJ2-4; TRBD1, the table's D call, lacks a check against the DNA. TRBV7-5 corresponds to a pseudogene. CDR3 length: 15 residues.

This clone was seen a single time. This CDR3 is CASSLYGGVTGNTIYF. CDR3 DNA sequence: TGTGCCAGCAGTTTGTACGGGGGCGTAACTGGAAACACCATATATTTT. The chain uses TRBV27 and TRBJ1-3; a weak D match, TRBD1 (6 bases). Per germline, CDR1 MNHEY and CDR2 SMNVEV (reference sequence). The V and J ends lost 3 bases and 2 bases respectively, with 14 bases between them. This CDR3 has 16 residues.

The chain carries TRBV5-4 and TRBJ2-4; the match to TRBD1 covers 9 bases. Per the germline V gene, CDR1 is SGHNT and CDR2 is YYREEE (reference sequence). The CDR3 runs 17 residues. V dropped 3 bases and J dropped 1; count of bases not matched to a gene: 8. The CDR3 bases are TGTGCCAGCAGCTCAATGGACAGGGGAGTCGCCAAAAACATTCAGTACTTC. Residues: CASSSMDRGVAKNIQYF.

This clone occurred a few times. This chain uses TRBV18 with TRBJ2-7; D is undetermined. V dropped 6 bases and J dropped 4 bases, with 16 bases sitting between them. The germline CDR1 and CDR2 sequences are KGHSH and LQKENI. This CDR3 is built from 14 residues. CDR3 amino acids: CASSLNSALYEQYF. The CDR3 DNA reads TGTGCCAGCTCTCTCAACAGCGCTCTTTACGAGCAGTACTTC.